This T cell receptor (beta chain) was sequenced during a study of T cell responses to AZD1222 COVID-19 vaccine. The study's findings and limits: Researchers report vaccine-associated CD4 TCRs spanning spike, with dominance at 160-218 and 743-854. Repertoires were obtained solely post-peak T cell response. Clonal diversity may have been underestimated, and the donors were mostly white British, with more females than males.

TCRdb's copy holds only in-frame clones and misses some; the assay was immunoSEQ multiplex PCR. The data show fewer than 90,000 clones, around nine tenths seen once. V dropped 6 bases and J dropped 3; count of bases not matched to a gene: 8. CDR1 is MNHEY and CDR2 is SVGAGI in the germline V gene. The CDR3 spans 16 residues. The count of this clone is one. Its antigen is undetermined. The receptor comes from an adult in good health. The chain employs TRBV6-5 and TRBJ1-5; TRBD1 matches 10 bases. The sequenced sample was peripheral blood, obtained on day 0 of AZD1222 vaccination. As DNA, the CDR3 is TGTGCCAGCAGCTACCCGGGACAGGGGTCCAATCAGCCCCAGCATTTT. It is translated as CASSYPGQGSNQPQHF.